A selection of T cell receptor beta chains follows, all from one sample in a study of cytotoxic CD8 clonotypes in ibrutinib-treated CLL. Clones were sequenced by immunoSEQ multiplex PCR, and TCRdb holds only the in-frame ones, with some missing. The sample has fewer than 100,000 clones, 70% to 90% seen once. Material: PBMCs, obtained before ibrutinib treatment. These receptors were collected from a human donor with chronic lymphocytic leukemia. Each CDR3 is given with its conserved first and last residue. The D gene is left open where the match is weak. Rows give clone size only sometimes, using once, few, many, or a class for an expanded clone.

>TRBJ2-7|TRBV5-1|-|16|TRBD1
TGCGCCAGCTTTGGGTCGGACAGGGGGCCAAGCTACGAGCAGTACTTC
CASFGSDRGPSYEQYF
>TRBJ1-2|TRBV7-2|-|17|TRBD1
TGTGCCAGCAGCTACGGGACAGGGTTTGTTGTTAACTATGGCTACACCTTC
CASSYGTGFVVNYGYTF
>TRBJ2-1|TRBV5-4|once|12|-
TGTGCCAGCAGCTCTCAGGGGAATGAGCAGTTCTTC
CASSSQGNEQFF
>TRBJ2-3|TRBV2|-|15|TRBD2
TGTGCCAGCTGGCTAGCGGGAGCTAGCACAGATACGCAGTATTTT
CASWLAGASTDTQYF
>TRBJ2-7|TRBV2|-|15|TRBD1
TGTGCCAGCAGGGCTGCCGGGACAGGGTCCTACGAGCAGTACTTC
CASRAAGTGSYEQYF
>TRBJ2-1|TRBV29-1|once|15|TRBD2
TGCAGCGTTGAGGACGTTGGTCTAGCGGGCAATGAGCAGTTCTTC
CSVEDVGLAGNEQFF
>TRBJ1-4|TRBV5-4|-|15|-
TGTGCCAGCAGCCCAAGTGGGCGTGTTGGTGAAAAACTGTTTTTT
CASSPSGRVGEKLFF
>TRBJ2-7|TRBV19|-|15|-
-
CASSSGGARPSEQYF
>TRBJ2-3|TRBV28|-|14|-
TGTGCCAGCAGTTTATGGCAGGGGACAGATACGCAGTATTTT
CASSLWQGTDTQYF
>TRBJ1-5|TRBV5-8|-|16|-
TGTGCCAGCAGCTTGGCCAAGCATTATAGCAATCAGCCCCAGCATTTT
CASSLAKHYSNQPQHF
>TRBJ1-1|TRBV5-5|-|13|TRBD1
TGTGCCAGCAGTTCTACAGGGGGCACCGGGGCTTTCTTT
CASSSTGGTGAFF
>TRBJ2-7|TRBV13|-|15|TRBD1
TGTGCCAGCAGCTTAGCCGGGACAGGGGGTCGCGAGCAGTACTTC
CASSLAGTGGREQYF
>TRBJ2-1|TRBV5-1|-|19|TRBD2
TGCGCCAGCAGCTTGGGACTAGCGGGAGGGTTGGGATCCTACAATGAGCAGTTCTTC
CASSLGLAGGLGSYNEQFF
>TRBJ2-1|TRBV29-1|-|14|TRBD2
TGCAGCGTTTTCCCGGGACTAAAAACCAATGAGCAGTTCTTC
CSVFPGLKTNEQFF
>TRBJ2-1|TRBV19|-|19|TRBD2
TGTGCCAGTAGTATTAATCGCCCCGTGGCGGGAGGCTTAGGGAATGAGCAGTTCTTC
CASSINRPVAGGLGNEQFF
>TRBJ2-1|TRBV7-3|-|16|-
TGTGCCAGCAGCTCACCCCGGGCTAGCTCCTACAATGAGCAGTTCTTC
CASSSPRASSYNEQFF
>TRBJ2-3|TRBV2|-|16|TRBD2
TGTGCCAGCAGGGACTATGGGGGACTAGTGGCAGATACGCAGTATTTT
CASRDYGGLVADTQYF
>TRBJ1-3|TRBV29-1|-|14|-
TGCAGCGTTGCGGGCGGGACAAGGGGAAACACCATATATTTT
CSVAGGTRGNTIYF
>TRBJ2-1|TRBV11-3|-|16|TRBD2
TGTGCCAGCAGCTTAGAGGCTAGCGGAGCCGACAATGAGCAGTTCTTC
CASSLEASGADNEQFF
>TRBJ1-5|TRBV6-5|-|13|-
TGTGCCAGCAGTAGGGGGAACAATCAGCCCCAGCATTTT
CASSRGNNQPQHF
>TRBJ2-7|TRBV19|-|15|TRBD2
TGTGCCAGTAGTATGCTAGCGGGAGGGGGCTACGAGCAGTACTTC
CASSMLAGGGYEQYF
>TRBJ2-5|TRBV7-9|-|17|-
TGTGCCAGCAGCTCCGCGGGACAAGGGTTCCACCAAGAGACCCAGTACTTC
CASSSAGQGFHQETQYF
>TRBJ2-7|TRBV18|-|13|-
TGTGCCAGCTCACGAACGGGACCGCTTGAGCAGTACTTC
CASSRTGPLEQYF
>TRBJ1-2|TRBV30|few|15|-
TGTGCCTGGAGTAAGCTCTTGGCGGGCAGCCACGGCTACACCTTC
CAWSKLLAGSHGYTF
>TRBJ1-2|TRBV7-8|-|17|TRBD1
TGTGCCAGCAGCTTGTATCGGGACAGGGTCGATCGGAATGGCTACACCTTC
CASSLYRDRVDRNGYTF
>TRBJ1-2|TRBV4-2|-|14|-
TGTGCCAGCAGCCAAGTAGAAGAATTCTATGGCTACACCTTC
CASSQVEEFYGYTF
>TRBJ2-7|TRBV7-2|-|16|-
TGTGCCAGCAGCTTAGATCCTGAGTGGCTCCTAAGCGAGCAGTACTTC
CASSLDPEWLLSEQYF
>TRBJ1-2|TRBV19|-|15|-
TGTGCCAGTAGCATGGCGCAGGGGTCCAACTATGGCTACACCTTC
CASSMAQGSNYGYTF
>TRBJ2-7|TRBV6-5|-|14|TRBD1
TGTGCCAGCGGTAAACAGGGGGCAGGAAACGAGCAGTACTTC
CASGKQGAGNEQYF
>TRBJ2-7|TRBV4-1|once|15|-
TGCGCCAGCAGCCAAGAACAGGGAGGGTCCTACGAGCAGTACTTC
CASSQEQGGSYEQYF
>TRBJ1-2|TRBV5-4|-|14|-
TGTGCCAGCAGCTTGGCCTTTCCAGGGGAAGGCTACACCTTC
CASSLAFPGEGYTF
>TRBJ2-7|TRBV5-6|-|14|-
TGTGCCAGCAGCTTGGGCACTGCTGGGCACGAGCAGTACTTC
CASSLGTAGHEQYF
>TRBJ2-3|TRBV5-5|-|14|-
TGTGCCAGCAGCTTGGTGCAGCAACAAGATACGCAGTATTTT
CASSLVQQQDTQYF
>TRBJ1-1|TRBV2|-|13|-
TGTGCCAGCAGTGAACATATGAACACTGAAGCTTTCTTT
CASSEHMNTEAFF
>TRBJ2-1|TRBV5-1|few|16|TRBD2
TGCGCCAGCAGCTTAGGGACTAGCGGCCTTTACAATGAGCAGTTCTTC
CASSLGTSGLYNEQFF
>TRBJ1-5|TRBV7-9|-|15|TRBD1
TGTGCCAGCAGCTTAGCCGGGACAGCAGATCAGCCCCAGCATTTT
CASSLAGTADQPQHF
>TRBJ2-7|TRBV11-2|-|13|TRBD2
TGTGCCAGCAGCGGGAGAGCGGGAGCCGAGCAGTACTTC
CASSGRAGAEQYF
>TRBJ1-1|TRBV9|-|14|-
TGTGCCAGCAGCGTAGCTTGGGGGGCCACTGAAGCTTTCTTT
CASSVAWGATEAFF
>TRBJ2-7|TRBV7-3|-|14|-
TGTGCCAGCAGCTTAGGGCGTCTTTCCCCCGAGCAGTACTTC
CASSLGRLSPEQYF
>TRBJ1-5|TRBV28|-|15|-
TGTGCCAGCAGTTCAATCTACCCACTGGATCAGCCCCAGCATTTT
CASSSIYPLDQPQHF
>TRBJ1-2|TRBV15|-|12|TRBD1
TGTGCCACCACGGGACAGGGTCAAGGCTACACCTTC
CATTGQGQGYTF
>TRBJ2-7|TRBV5-1|-|13|-
TGCGCCAGCAGCCATGAATGGGGCTTGCGGCAGTACTTC
CASSHEWGLRQYF
>TRBJ2-7|TRBV9|-|15|-
TGTGCCAGCAGCCCCCAGGGATTAGCGGAATACGAGCAGTACTTC
CASSPQGLAEYEQYF